The sequence of this T cell receptor (beta chain) was determined in a study of CD8+ T cells in alopecia areata. For the study at large: Severity among treated patients was scored by the percentage of scalp area affected.

Extracted RNA was reverse transcribed, and the resulting cDNA served as sequencing template. Produced via immunoSEQ multiplex PCR; TCRdb's table is partial and in-frame only. The sample includes 130,000 to 150,000 clones, 82% seen only once; the top ten take roughly 25%. The treatment denotes: oral pan-JAK inhibitor, 5-10 mg twice daily. Study-wide points: There were also resident alphabeta T cells of normal skin sequenced in scalp samples.

This CDR3 has 15 residues. The germline CDR1 and CDR2 sequences are SEHNR and FQNEAQ (reference sequence). The trim removed 4 bases at V and 9 bases at J, leaving 12 bases unmatched. A note on this clone: The antigen is not known.

This clonotype was obtained from a human donor with alopecia areata. The sample consisted of CD8+ T cells sorted from blood, taken at week 4, from a patient treated with tofacitinib. V gene TRBV7-9 combines with J gene TRBJ2-1; 7 positions match TRBD2. The DNA for the CDR3 is TGTGCCAGCAGCTCAGGTCTATCTAGCGGTCCTGAGCAGTTCTTC. Residues: CASSSGLSSGPEQFF.